This T cell receptor (beta chain) comes out of a study of T cells after yellow fever vaccination (dated by TCRdb to between 2018 and 2020). General notes on the study: Libraries from fractions with low cell numbers were prepared with the SMART-Seq v4 Ultra Low Input RNA kit. Two healthy male donors, one aged 18 to 29 and one aged 30 to 40 years, made up the cohort. Blood was collected at multiple timepoints before and after primary and secondary immunization, and bulk PBMC replicates and cell subsets were isolated. To follow T-cell clones before and after both primary and booster YFV17D yellow fever vaccination, bulk TCR alpha and beta repertoires underwent longitudinal sequencing.

Study-wide conclusions, independent of this receptor: Only two donors were included in the study, so the extent to which the findings can be generalized is limited. FACS-sorted repertoires could contain abundant contaminating clonotypes from the bulk population, so computational filtering was required. After the booster, most of the clones that had expanded following primary vaccination were detected again (96% of CD4 and around 87% of CD8), which suggests that memory was broadly maintained. A small fraction of clonotypes showed up in both the CD4 and CD8 compartments, probably as a result of convergent recombination. The secondary T-cell response was weaker than the primary response but faster, peaking on day 5 instead of day 15.

CDR1 and CDR2, looked up from the germline V gene (reference sequence), are LNHDA and SQIVND. The germline V and J ends show losses of 6 bases and 4 bases respectively, and no gene match explains 6 bases of the junction. The CDR3 goes from the cysteine to the phenylalanine over 15 residues. The CDR3 DNA has 45 bases and is translated from base 1. Synthesis of TCR cDNA relied on 5'RACE template switching, a step that introduced a universal primer site along with unique molecular identifiers. Priming for cDNA synthesis came from both the TCR alpha and TCR beta constant segments. Library amplification used two PCR steps, and the second PCR step added sample barcodes and sequencing adapters. Sequencing of libraries was performed on Illumina HiSeq 2500 (2x100 bp) or NovaSeq (2x150 bp). The source study handled its data this way. Reads were demultiplexed and collapsed into UMI consensus sequences with MIGEC, and V(D)J alignment was performed with MiXCR. Clonotypes responding to the vaccine were identified with edgeR on replicate PBMC samples, with the criteria of FDR below 0.01 and a log2 fold change above 5 up to day 15. Bulk clonotypes were assigned CD4 or CD8 identity according to which sequenced CD4 or CD8 repertoire held them at higher abundance. TCRdb reprocessed the public reads (quality trimming at Q25 with fastp, clone calling with MiXCR) and kept in-frame beta chains. Every distinct CDR3 protein forms one entry, paired with its most common genes and DNA. For this entry, the V and J calls and clone size follow TCRdb and not the study's own pipeline. The sample table lists approximately 610,000 distinct CDR3 sequences, about 17% of them with a count of one. 15% to 20% of the sample is taken by the ten largest.

The treatment or condition label on this specimen signifies: live attenuated yellow fever vaccine strain. At each blood-draw timepoint, two biological replicates of bulk PBMCs were obtained. A standard Ficoll-Paque protocol was used to isolate PBMCs from peripheral blood. TriZol was used to extract RNA from bulk PBMCs, CD4 and CD8 fractions, and dextramer-positive and dextramer-negative fractions. Regarding this clonotype: Its cognate antigen has yet to be identified. Per-nucleotide qualities are absent, and no much larger clonotype sits a single base away.

This clonotype originated in a young man who received the YFV17D yellow fever vaccine. The sequence is built from TRBV19 and TRBJ1-2; TRBD1 aligns with 12 central bases. The specimen was PBMCs, collected 4 to 5 days after the first yellow fever vaccination. The nucleotides are TGTGCCAGTAGCGGACCGGGACAGGGGGCCTATGGCTACACCTTC. Its protein reads: CASSGPGQGAYGYTF.